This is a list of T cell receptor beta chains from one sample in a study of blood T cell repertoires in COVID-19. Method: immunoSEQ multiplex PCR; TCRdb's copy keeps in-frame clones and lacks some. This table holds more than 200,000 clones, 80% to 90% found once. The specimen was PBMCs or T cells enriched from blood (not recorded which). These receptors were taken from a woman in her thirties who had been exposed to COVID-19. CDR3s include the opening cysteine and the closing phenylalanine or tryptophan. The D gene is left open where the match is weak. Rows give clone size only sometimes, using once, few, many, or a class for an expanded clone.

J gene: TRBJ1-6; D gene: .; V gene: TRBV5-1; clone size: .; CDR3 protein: CASSSSSYNSPLHF; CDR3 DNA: TGCGCCAGCAGCTCGAGCTCCTATAATTCACCCCTCCACTTT
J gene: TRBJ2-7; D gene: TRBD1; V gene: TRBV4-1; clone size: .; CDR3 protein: CASSPDRGPYEQYF; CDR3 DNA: TGCGCCAGCAGCCCGGACAGGGGACCATACGAGCAGTACTTC
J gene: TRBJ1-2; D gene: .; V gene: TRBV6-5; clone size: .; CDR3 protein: CASWQRAGGYTF; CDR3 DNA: TGTGCCAGCTGGCAGAGGGCTGGTGGCTACACCTTC
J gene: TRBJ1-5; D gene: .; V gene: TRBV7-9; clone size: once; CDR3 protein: CASSLSVTGQPQHF; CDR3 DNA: TGTGCCAGCAGCTTAAGTGTCACGGGTCAGCCCCAGCATTTT
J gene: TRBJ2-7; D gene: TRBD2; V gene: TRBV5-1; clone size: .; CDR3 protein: CASSLSLADYEQYF; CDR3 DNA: TGCGCCAGCAGCTTGAGCCTAGCGGACTACGAGCAGTACTTC
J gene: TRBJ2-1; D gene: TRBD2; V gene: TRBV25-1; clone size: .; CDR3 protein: CASSDRASGRPHNEQFF; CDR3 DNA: TGTGCCAGCAGTGATCGCGCTAGCGGGAGACCTCACAATGAGCAGTTCTTC
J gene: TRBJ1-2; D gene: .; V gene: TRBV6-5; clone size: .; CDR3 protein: CASSLTAKANYGYTF; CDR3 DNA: TGTGCCAGCAGTCTCACAGCAAAAGCTAACTATGGCTACACCTTC
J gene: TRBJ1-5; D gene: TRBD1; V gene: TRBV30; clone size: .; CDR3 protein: CAWSGGTGLRNQPQHF; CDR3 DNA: TGTGCCTGGAGCGGCGGGACAGGGCTTCGCAATCAGCCCCAGCATTTT
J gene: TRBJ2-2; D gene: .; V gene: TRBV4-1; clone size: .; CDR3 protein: CASSLTGTNTGELFF; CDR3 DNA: TGCGCCAGCAGCCTAACAGGGACGAACACCGGGGAGCTGTTTTTT
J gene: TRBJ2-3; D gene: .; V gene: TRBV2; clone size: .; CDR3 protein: CASSERSITDTQYF; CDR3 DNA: TGTGCCAGCAGTGAACGCAGTATCACAGATACGCAGTATTTT
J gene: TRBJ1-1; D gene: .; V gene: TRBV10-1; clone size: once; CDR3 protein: CASSDGRETRAEAFF; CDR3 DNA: TGCGCCAGCAGTGACGGGAGGGAGACGAGGGCTGAAGCTTTCTTT
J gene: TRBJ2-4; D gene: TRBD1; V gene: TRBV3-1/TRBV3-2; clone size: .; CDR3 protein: CASSRWDRGNIQYF; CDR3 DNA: TGTGCCAGCAGCCGATGGGACAGGGGGAACATTCAGTACTTC
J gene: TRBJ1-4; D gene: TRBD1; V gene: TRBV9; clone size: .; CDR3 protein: CASSPEQGAGEKLFF; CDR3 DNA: TGTGCCAGCAGCCCCGAACAGGGGGCGGGTGAAAAACTGTTTTTT
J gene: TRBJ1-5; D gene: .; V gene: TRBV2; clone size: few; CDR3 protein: CASSDVRNQPQHF; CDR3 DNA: TGTGCCAGCAGTGACGTGCGGAATCAGCCCCAGCATTTT
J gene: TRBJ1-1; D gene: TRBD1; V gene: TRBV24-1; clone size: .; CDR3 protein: CATREQGTNTEAFF; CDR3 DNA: TGTGCCACCAGAGAACAGGGGACGAACACTGAAGCTTTCTTT
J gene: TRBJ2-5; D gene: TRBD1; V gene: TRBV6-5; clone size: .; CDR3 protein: CASSYDRGQGETQYF; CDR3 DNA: TGTGCCAGCAGTTACGATAGGGGGCAGGGGGAGACCCAGTACTTC
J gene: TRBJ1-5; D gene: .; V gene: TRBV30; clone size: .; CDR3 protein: CAWSSVSNQPQHF; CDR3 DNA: TGTGCCTGGAGTTCTGTTAGCAATCAGCCCCAGCATTTT
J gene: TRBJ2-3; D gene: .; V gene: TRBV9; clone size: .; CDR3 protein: CASSVGGMTDTQYF; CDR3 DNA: TGTGCCAGCAGCGTAGGCGGGATGACAGATACGCAGTATTTT
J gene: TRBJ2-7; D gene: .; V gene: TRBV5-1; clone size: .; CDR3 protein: CASSLVGGEYEQYF; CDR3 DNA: TGCGCCAGCAGCTTGGTAGGCGGCGAATACGAGCAGTACTTC
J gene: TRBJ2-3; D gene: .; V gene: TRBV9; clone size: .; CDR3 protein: CASSVWTPPSTDTQYF; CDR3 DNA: TGTGCCAGCAGCGTCTGGACTCCTCCTAGCACAGATACGCAGTATTTT
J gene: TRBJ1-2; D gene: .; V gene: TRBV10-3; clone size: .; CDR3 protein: CAISADSLGRGYTF; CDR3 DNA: TGTGCCATCAGTGCGGACAGTTTAGGTCGTGGCTACACCTTC
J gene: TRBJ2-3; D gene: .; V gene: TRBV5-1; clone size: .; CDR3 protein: CASSLIRIEADTQYF; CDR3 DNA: TGCGCCAGCAGCTTGATTAGGATTGAGGCGGATACGCAGTATTTT
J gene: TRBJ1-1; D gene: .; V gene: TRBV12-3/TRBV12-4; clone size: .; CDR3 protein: CASSLPQGTEAFF; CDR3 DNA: TGTGCCAGCAGTTTGCCCCAGGGTACTGAAGCTTTCTTT
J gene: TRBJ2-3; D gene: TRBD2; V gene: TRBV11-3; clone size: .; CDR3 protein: CASSEQGGSGGTQYF; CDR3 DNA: TGTGCCAGCAGCGAACAGGGCGGGAGCGGGGGTACGCAGTATTTT
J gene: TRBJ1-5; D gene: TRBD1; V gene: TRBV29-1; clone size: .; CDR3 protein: CSVGTGVSDQPQHF; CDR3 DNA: TGCAGCGTTGGGACAGGGGTAAGCGATCAGCCCCAGCATTTT
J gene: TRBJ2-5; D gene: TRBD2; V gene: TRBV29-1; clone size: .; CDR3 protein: CSVVRGGETQYF; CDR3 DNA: TGCAGCGTTGTGAGGGGAGGGGAGACCCAGTACTTC
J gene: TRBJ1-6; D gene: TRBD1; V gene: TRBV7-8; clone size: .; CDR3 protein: CASSVRDRENNSPLHF; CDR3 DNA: TGTGCCAGCAGCGTCCGGGACAGGGAAAATAATTCACCCCTCCACTTT
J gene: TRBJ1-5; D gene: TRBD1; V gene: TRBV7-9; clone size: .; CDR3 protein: CASSLVTGGLGGQPQHF; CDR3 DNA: TGTGCCAGCAGCTTAGTTACAGGGGGATTAGGAGGACAGCCCCAGCATTTT
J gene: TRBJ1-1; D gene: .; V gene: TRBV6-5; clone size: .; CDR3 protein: CASSYSGYYEAFF; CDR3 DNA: TGTGCCAGCAGTTACTCAGGTTACTATGAAGCTTTCTTT
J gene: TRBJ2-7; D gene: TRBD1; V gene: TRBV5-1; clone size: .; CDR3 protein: CASSQGQGDDEQYF; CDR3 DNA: TGCGCCAGCAGCCAGGGACAGGGGGACGACGAGCAGTACTTC
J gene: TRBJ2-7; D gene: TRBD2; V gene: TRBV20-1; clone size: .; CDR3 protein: CSASGTSGTHYEQYF; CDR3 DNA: TGCAGTGCTAGTGGGACTAGCGGGACTCACTACGAGCAGTACTTC